This is a list of T cell receptor beta chains from one sample in a study of technical replicates of blood from a few donors. Profiled with immunoSEQ multiplex PCR; TCRdb holds only in-frame clones, not every one. Counted here are about 70,000 clones, approximately 95% occurring once; the ten biggest clones make up about 0.25%. Sequencing was performed on T cells isolated from PBMCs. The receptors come from a human donor in good health. CDR3s include the opening cysteine and the closing phenylalanine or tryptophan. D genes are given only for firm matches. Only part of the rows carry a size: once, few, many, or a class if the clone is expanded.

size	V	J	D	DNA	CDR3
.	TRBV7-9	TRBJ1-1	.	TGTGCCAGCAGCACGATGAGCGGAATAGGAGCTTTCTTT	CASSTMSGIGAFF
.	TRBV5-1	TRBJ1-2	.	TGCGCCAGCAGCTTGGAGCCGGGAGAGACTAACTATGGCTACACCTTC	CASSLEPGETNYGYTF
once	TRBV27	TRBJ2-1	.	.	CASSFASGSPGEFF
.	TRBV19	TRBJ1-2	TRBD1	TGTGCCAGTAGCAGAACCTCAGGGGGCGCTCCCTATGGCTACACCTTC	CASSRTSGGAPYGYTF
.	TRBV27	TRBJ1-2	TRBD1	TGTGCCAGCAGTCTAAAACCGACAGGGGGCGTGCATGGCTACACCTTC	CASSLKPTGGVHGYTF
.	TRBV6-5	TRBJ2-7	TRBD2	TGTGCCAGCAGACCTAGCGGGGGGGCGGGTGAGCAGTACTTC	CASRPSGGAGEQYF
.	TRBV6-4	TRBJ1-1	.	TGTGCCAGCAGTCGGGAGGGGTATGGCACTGAAGCTTTCTTT	CASSREGYGTEAFF
.	TRBV2	TRBJ1-5	.	TGTGCCAGCAGTGAAGCGGCAGGGAATCAGCCCCAGCATTTT	CASSEAAGNQPQHF
.	TRBV4-1	TRBJ1-5	.	TGCGCCAGCAGCCAAGAAGTCTGGGGCGGATTGCAGCCCCAGCATTTT	CASSQEVWGGLQPQHF
.	TRBV10-1	TRBJ2-2	.	TGCGCCAGCAGCGGAGCACCTGGGACTAACACCGGGGAGCTGTTTTTT	CASSGAPGTNTGELFF
.	TRBV4-1	TRBJ2-3	.	TGCGCCAGCAGCCATCTCGGACAGAGAGGGACCACAGATACGCAGTATTTT	CASSHLGQRGTTDTQYF
.	TRBV2	TRBJ2-3	.	TGTGCCAGCCTTACGGGACTGCCGGCGGGACCAGCCCCAGATACGCAGTATTTT	CASLTGLPAGPAPDTQYF
once	TRBV11-2	TRBJ2-2	.	TGTGCCAGCAGCTTGGCCGCCGGGGAGCTGTTTTTT	CASSLAAGELFF
.	TRBV4-2	TRBJ2-7	.	TGTGCCAGCAGCCAAGGCAGGGACTTTAGCGAGCAGTACTTC	CASSQGRDFSEQYF
.	TRBV27	TRBJ2-3	.	TGTGCCAGCAGCTTAAGGGCCAGGGGCACAGATACGCAGTATTTT	CASSLRARGTDTQYF
.	TRBV15	TRBJ2-5	.	TGTGCCACCAGCAGGGACTATGGCCCGTCGGAGACCCAGTACTTC	CATSRDYGPSETQYF
once	TRBV7-2	TRBJ1-2	.	TGTGCCAGCAGCTCACTTGGAGTTTGGGGAGGTGGCTACACCTTC	CASSSLGVWGGGYTF
.	TRBV5-4	TRBJ1-3	TRBD1	TGTGCCAGCCGTTCGGGACAGGGCCTCCTTCCTCCTGGAAACACCATATATTTT	CASRSGQGLLPPGNTIYF
once	TRBV10-1	TRBJ2-3	TRBD2	TGCGCCAGCAGTAGTAGCGGGAGAACGGATACGCAGTATTTT	CASSSSGRTDTQYF
.	TRBV29-1	TRBJ1-2	.	TGCAGCGTTCCTTGGACAGCTGCTGGCTATGGCTACACCTTC	CSVPWTAAGYGYTF
.	TRBV4-2	TRBJ1-2	.	TGTGCCAGCAGCTACGGACAGAACTATGGCTACACCTTC	CASSYGQNYGYTF
.	TRBV6-5	TRBJ2-7	TRBD2	TGTGCCAGCAGTCCTAGCGGGGGGGCCCCCTACGAGCAGTACTTC	CASSPSGGAPYEQYF
.	TRBV6-1	TRBJ1-5	.	TGTGCCAGCAGTGATATCATAGGCAATCAGCCCCAGCATTTT	CASSDIIGNQPQHF
.	TRBV4-2	TRBJ1-6	.	TGTGCCAGCAGCCAAGAAGGGGCATCACCCCTCCACTTT	CASSQEGASPLHF
.	TRBV5-8	TRBJ1-4	.	TGTGCCAGCAGCTTAGGGGGTAGTTGGAATGAAAAACTGTTTTTT	CASSLGGSWNEKLFF
.	TRBV19	TRBJ2-6	TRBD1	TGTGCCAGTAGTATAGTGGACAGGGCGCACTCTGGGGCCAACGTCCTGACTTTC	CASSIVDRAHSGANVLTF
once	TRBV11-2	TRBJ1-2	TRBD1	TGTGCCAGCAGCCGACAGACAGGGGCTTTCTATGGCTACACCTTC	CASSRQTGAFYGYTF
.	TRBV6-1	TRBJ1-2	.	TGTGCCAGCAGTGAAATGGCAGGCTATGGCTACACCTTC	CASSEMAGYGYTF
.	TRBV7-2	TRBJ2-1	TRBD2	TGTGCCAGCAGCTACACTAGCGGGAGGCGAGTGAATGAGCAGTTCTTC	CASSYTSGRRVNEQFF
once	TRBV7-9	TRBJ1-1	TRBD1	TGTGCCAGCAGCTGGACAGGGACGAACACTGAAGCTTTCTTT	CASSWTGTNTEAFF
.	TRBV7-8	TRBJ2-1	.	TGTGCCAGCAGCTTAAGGTGGGAGAGGGCCCATGAGCAGTTCTTC	CASSLRWERAHEQFF
.	TRBV5-4	TRBJ1-2	TRBD1	TGTGCCAGCAGCGGGGGACAGGGGAATGGCTACACCTTC	CASSGGQGNGYTF
.	TRBV21-1	TRBJ2-7	.	TGTGCCAGCAGCAAACCTAGGCGACAGGTCTACGAGCAGTACTTC	CASSKPRRQVYEQYF
once	TRBV28	TRBJ2-7	.	TGTGCCAGCAGTTTCAACGAGCAGTACTTC	CASSFNEQYF
.	TRBV5-6	TRBJ1-1	.	TGTGCCAGCAGCTCACCGCAGGGCTGGATGAACACTGAAGCTTTCTTT	CASSSPQGWMNTEAFF
.	TRBV4-2	TRBJ2-7	TRBD1	TGTGCCAGCAGCCAACGCCGACAGGGACCCTACGAGCAGTACTTC	CASSQRRQGPYEQYF
.	TRBV11-2	TRBJ1-4	.	TGTGCCAGCAGCTTAGGTCCGGGGTGGTTGGTTGAAAAACTGTTTTTT	CASSLGPGWLVEKLFF
.	TRBV29-1	TRBJ2-7	TRBD1	TGCAGCGTTGAAGGACAGGGACCCTACGAGCAGTACTTC	CSVEGQGPYEQYF
.	TRBV30	TRBJ2-2	TRBD1	TGTGCCTGGAGTGTAACAGGGGGCACCGGGGAGCTGTTTTTT	CAWSVTGGTGELFF
.	TRBV7-9	TRBJ2-7	.	TGTGCCAGCAGTCAGGACTACGAGCAGTACTTC	CASSQDYEQYF
.	TRBV11-3	TRBJ1-1	TRBD1	TGTGCCAGCAGCGGACAGGGGGTTCGTAGCACTGAAGCTTTCTTT	CASSGQGVRSTEAFF
.	TRBV19	TRBJ1-2	TRBD1	TGTGCCAGTAGTCCATCGGACAGGGCGAACTATGGCTACACCTTC	CASSPSDRANYGYTF
.	TRBV13	TRBJ2-7	TRBD2	TGTGCCAGCAGCTACGGACTAGCGGGGGAGACCTACGAGCAGTACTTC	CASSYGLAGETYEQYF
.	TRBV19	TRBJ1-4	TRBD1	TGTGCCAGTAGTATCCTACGTGTCAGGGGGGAAAAACTGTTTTTT	CASSILRVRGEKLFF